Listed below are T cell receptor beta chains from one sample, sequenced in a study of post-analysis software for immune sequencing data. MiXCR was run by TCRdb on the PCR reads, yielding one entry per CDR3 protein. The profile shows about 770,000 distinct CDR3 sequences, approximately 44% of them singletons. The sequencing sample was made of blood. The origin of the receptors is a girl between 5 and 17 years old with multiple sclerosis. Each CDR3 is given with its conserved first and last residue. A D gene is named only where the DNA matches it firmly. Some rows have no size entry. The others give once, few or many, or a class for an expanded clone.

few | TRBJ1-2 | TRBV6-5 | - | CASSVRRANYGYTF | TGTGCCAGCAGCGTACGGAGAGCTAACTATGGCTACACCTTC
- | TRBJ1-1 | TRBV10-3 | - | CAISQARQGSTEAFF | TGTGCCATCAGCCAGGCCCGGCAGGGGAGTACTGAAGCTTTCTTT
- | TRBJ2-7 | TRBV7-9 | - | CASSGSGLRSYEQYF | TGTGCCAGCAGTGGGAGCGGGCTCCGCTCCTACGAGCAGTACTTC
- | TRBJ1-1 | TRBV3-1 | - | CASSLKQGNTEAFF | TGTGCCAGCAGCCTCAAACAGGGTAACACTGAAGCTTTCTTT
- | TRBJ2-5 | TRBV7-7 | TRBD2 | CASSLSPGGGTMMYQETQYF | TGTGCTAGCAGCTTGTCGCCGGGAGGGGGTACCATGATGTACCAAGAGACCCAGTACTTC
- | TRBJ2-4 | TRBV19 | TRBD1 | CASSSALGQGRYAQYF | TGTGCCAGTAGTAGCGCCTTAGGACAGGGGCGCTACGCGCAGTACTTC
- | TRBJ1-2 | TRBV2 | - | CASSPQGGGYGYTF | TGTGCCAGCAGCCCCCAGGGTGGCGGCTATGGCTACACCTTC
- | TRBJ2-7 | TRBV20-1 | - | CSAAPGPSYEQYF | TGCAGTGCTGCCCCAGGGCCCTCCTACGAGCAGTACTTC
- | TRBJ1-4 | TRBV5-6 | - | CASSSDANEKLFF | TGTGCCAGCAGCTCTGATGCTAATGAAAAACTGTTTTTT
- | TRBJ1-2 | TRBV25-1 | TRBD1 | CASSGDRGPGDGYTF | TGTGCCAGCAGTGGGGACAGGGGGCCTGGAGATGGCTACACCTTC
- | TRBJ2-1 | TRBV6-5 | TRBD2 | CASSSRAGGLSYNEQFF | TGTGCCAGCAGTTCCCGAGCGGGAGGGCTCTCCTACAATGAGCAGTTCTTC
- | TRBJ1-1 | TRBV12-3/TRBV12-4 | - | CASRPGHGTGAFF | TGTGCCAGCAGGCCGGGACACGGAACCGGAGCTTTCTTT
- | TRBJ2-4 | TRBV11-2 | TRBD2 | CASSLDQHRWTSGGKNIQYF | TGTGCCAGCAGCTTAGATCAGCACCGGTGGACTAGCGGGGGGAAAAACATTCAGTACTTC
- | TRBJ2-7 | TRBV29-1 | TRBD1 | CSVEEAETGKSYEQYF | TGCAGCGTTGAAGAGGCGGAGACAGGGAAATCCTACGAGCAGTACTTC
- | TRBJ2-4 | TRBV20-1 | TRBD2 | CSARDIRTGVEWGLAGKNIQYF | TGCAGTGCTAGAGATATCCGGACAGGTGTCGAGTGGGGACTAGCTGGGAAAAACATTCAGTACTTC
- | TRBJ2-1 | TRBV29-1 | - | CSVTDFREQFF | TGCAGCGTGACGGATTTTCGTGAGCAGTTCTTC
- | TRBJ2-7 | TRBV5-5 | - | CASSSPGLDYEQYF | TGTGCCAGCAGCTCGCCTGGACTGGACTACGAGCAGTACTTC
few | TRBJ2-5 | TRBV19 | - | CASNPVRDTQETQYF | TGTGCCAGTAATCCCGTGCGGGACACACAAGAGACCCAGTACTTC
- | TRBJ2-7 | TRBV15 | - | CATSRQTGYEQYF | TGTGCCACCAGCAGACAGACAGGCTACGAGCAGTACTTC
- | TRBJ2-5 | TRBV29-1 | TRBD2 | CSVARSGRETQYF | TGCAGCGTTGCCCGTAGCGGGAGAGAGACCCAGTACTTC
- | TRBJ2-7 | TRBV28 | TRBD1 | CASSHRGRLYEQYF | TGTGCCAGCAGTCACAGGGGGCGCCTCTACGAGCAGTACTTC
few | TRBJ2-7 | TRBV18 | TRBD2 | CASSSGLAALYEQYF | TGTGCCAGCTCATCCGGACTAGCGGCCTTATACGAGCAGTACTTC
few | TRBJ1-1 | TRBV25-1 | - | CASSEYGVLNTEAFF | TGTGCCAGCAGTGAATATGGGGTATTGAACACTGAAGCTTTCTTT
- | TRBJ2-3 | TRBV27 | - | CASSFFGDTQYF | TGTGCCAGCAGTTTTTTTGGGGATACGCAGTATTTT
few | TRBJ2-5 | TRBV14 | TRBD2 | CASSQGGWETQYF | TGTGCCAGCAGCCAGGGAGGGTGGGAGACCCAGTACTTC
- | TRBJ2-1 | TRBV7-9 | TRBD2 | CASRPGTSPPEQFF | TGTGCCAGCAGACCCGGGACTAGTCCGCCCGAGCAGTTCTTC
few | TRBJ2-1 | TRBV6-2/TRBV6-3 | - | CASSYAPLSSVQLFEQFF | TGTGCCAGCAGTTACGCCCCCCTCTCCAGCGTCCAACTCTTTGAGCAGTTCTTC
- | TRBJ1-1 | TRBV20-1 | - | CSARWGGLDTEAFF | TGCAGTGCTAGGTGGGGAGGGCTTGACACTGAAGCTTTCTTT
- | TRBJ1-4 | TRBV12-3/TRBV12-4 | TRBD1 | CASSLQQGAGKLFF | TGTGCCAGCAGTTTACAGCAGGGGGCGGGAAAACTGTTTTTT
few | TRBJ1-2 | TRBV10-3 | TRBD1 | CATSPPMDRDYGYTF | TGTGCCACAAGCCCACCCATGGACAGGGACTATGGCTACACCTTC
- | TRBJ2-3 | TRBV20-1 | - | CSALRTDTQYF | TGCAGTGCTCTCCGCACAGATACGCAGTATTTT
- | TRBJ2-3 | TRBV12-3/TRBV12-4 | - | CARPMRAVFSADTQYF | TGTGCCAGGCCCATGCGGGCCGTATTTAGCGCAGATACGCAGTATTTT
few | TRBJ2-7 | TRBV27 | TRBD2 | CASRPGLAGGEQYF | TGTGCCAGCAGGCCGGGACTAGCGGGAGGCGAGCAGTACTTC
- | TRBJ2-1 | TRBV7-9 | TRBD2 | CASSSSPLAGYNEQFF | TGTGCCAGCAGCTCCTCGCCACTAGCGGGCTACAATGAGCAGTTCTTC
many | TRBJ2-7 | TRBV4-3 | - | CASSQDRGPYEQYF | TGCGCCAGCAGCCAAGATAGGGGCCCCTACGAGCAGTACTTC
few | TRBJ1-2 | TRBV28 | TRBD1 | CASGTEANYGYTF | TGTGCCAGCGGGACAGAAGCTAACTATGGCTACACCTTC
- | TRBJ2-3 | TRBV24-1 | - | CATSDDDLASSWFADTQYF | TGTGCCACCAGTGACGACGACTTGGCTAGCAGCTGGTTTGCGGATACGCAGTATTTT
- | TRBJ2-7 | TRBV5-1 | - | CASSTSAGTYVQYF | TGCGCCAGCAGCACCTCGGCGGGAACCTACGTGCAGTACTTC
few | TRBJ2-7 | TRBV12-3/TRBV12-4 | TRBD2 | CASSPSSGRNLYEQYF | TGTGCCAGCAGCCCTTCTAGCGGGAGGAACCTATACGAGCAGTACTTC
few | TRBJ1-2 | TRBV12-5 | TRBD1 | CASGLVLSETGGVDGYTF | TGTGCTAGTGGTTTGGTACTTTCGGAGACAGGGGGCGTCGATGGCTACACCTTC
- | TRBJ1-5 | TRBV10-3 | - | CAISESEPEPQHF | TGTGCCATCAGTGAGTCTGAACCAGAGCCCCAGCATTTT
- | TRBJ1-4 | TRBV6-1 | TRBD1 | CASTKQGWNEKLFF | TGTGCCAGCACCAAACAGGGGTGGAATGAAAAACTGTTTTTT
- | TRBJ1-1 | TRBV20-1 | - | CSAVSGDTEAFF | TGCAGTGCTGTTTCAGGGGACACTGAAGCTTTCTTT
- | TRBJ1-4 | TRBV7-9 | - | CASSLGQGKLFF | TGTGCCAGCAGCTTAGGCCAGGGAAAACTGTTTTTT
- | TRBJ2-5 | TRBV10-3 | - | CAISESGIQETQYF | TGTGCCATCAGTGAGTCAGGAATCCAAGAGACCCAGTACTTC
few | TRBJ2-7 | TRBV6-2/TRBV6-3 | TRBD2 | CASSYGASGNIYEQYF | TGTGCCAGCAGTTACGGGGCTAGCGGGAATATCTACGAGCAGTACTTC
few | TRBJ2-1 | TRBV29-1 | - | CSAEPLQGKQFF | TGCAGCGCCGAGCCTTTACAGGGAAAGCAGTTCTTC
once | TRBJ2-1 | TRBV7-9 | - | CASSLAGTWTLQFF | TGTGCCAGCAGCTTAGCGGGGACCTGGACGCTGCAGTTCTTC